This TCR beta chain was retrieved from a study of blood T cell repertoires in COVID-19. Study in general: Researchers got acute and convalescent COVID-19 samples from the United States, Italy and Spain.

Per the germline V gene, CDR1 is SGHAT and CDR2 is FQNNGV. The CDR3 has 14 residues. V shed 8 bases and J shed 3 bases, with 15 bases lying between them. This clone was observed a single time. The Seattle patients, enrolled during active infection, were followed longitudinally. The protocol was immunoSEQ multiplex PCR, while the TCRdb copy is restricted to in-frame clones and leaves out a portion. Here the sample spans fewer than 350,000 clones, about 91% being singletons. Sequenced sample: peripheral blood. The clonotype was recovered from a woman aged 25 to 39 with COVID-19, enrolled during active disease. This chain joins TRBV11-2 and TRBJ2-3; D is possibly TRBD2 (6 bases). The CDR3, as DNA: TGTGCCAGCGATCTGGGCGGGGCGACAGATACGCAGTATTTT. Translation: CASDLGGATDTQYF.